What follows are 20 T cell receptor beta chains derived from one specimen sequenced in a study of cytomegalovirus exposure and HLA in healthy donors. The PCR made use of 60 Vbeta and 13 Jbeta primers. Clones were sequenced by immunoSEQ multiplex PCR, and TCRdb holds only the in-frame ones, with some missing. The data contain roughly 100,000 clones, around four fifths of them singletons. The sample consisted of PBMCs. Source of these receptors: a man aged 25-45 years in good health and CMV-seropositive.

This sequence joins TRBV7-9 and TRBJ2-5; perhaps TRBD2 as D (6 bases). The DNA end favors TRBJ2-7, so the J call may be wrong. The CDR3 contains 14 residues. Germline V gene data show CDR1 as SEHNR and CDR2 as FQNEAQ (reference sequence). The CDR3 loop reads CASRAGTGTYEQYF. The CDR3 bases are TGTGCCAGCAGGGCCGGGACTGGTACCTACGAGCAGTACTTC.

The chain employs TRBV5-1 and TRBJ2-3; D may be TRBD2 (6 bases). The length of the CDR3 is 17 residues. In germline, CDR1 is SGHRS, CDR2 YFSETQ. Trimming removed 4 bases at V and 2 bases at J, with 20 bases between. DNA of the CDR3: TGCGCCAGCAGCGCGGGACTCTCCAGGAGCGACACAGATACGCAGTATTTT. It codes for CASSAGLSRSDTDTQYF.

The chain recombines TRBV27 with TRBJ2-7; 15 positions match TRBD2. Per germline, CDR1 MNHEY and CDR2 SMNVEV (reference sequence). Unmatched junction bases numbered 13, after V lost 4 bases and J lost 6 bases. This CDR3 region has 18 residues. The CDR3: CASSWGLAGGSGVSEQYF. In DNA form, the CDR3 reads TGTGCCAGCAGTTGGGGACTAGCGGGAGGCTCGGGGGTGAGCGAGCAGTACTTC.

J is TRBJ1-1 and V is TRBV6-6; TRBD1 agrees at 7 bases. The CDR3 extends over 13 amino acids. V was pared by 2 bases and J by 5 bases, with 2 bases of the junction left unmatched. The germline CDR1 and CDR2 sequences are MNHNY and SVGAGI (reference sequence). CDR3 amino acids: CASSYTGETEAFF. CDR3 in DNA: TGTGCCAGCAGTTACACAGGGGAAACTGAAGCTTTCTTT.

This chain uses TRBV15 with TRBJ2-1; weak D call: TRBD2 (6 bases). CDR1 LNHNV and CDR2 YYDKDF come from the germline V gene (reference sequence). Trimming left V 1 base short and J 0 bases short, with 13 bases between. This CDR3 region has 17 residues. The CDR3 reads CATSRALLGGSYNEQFF. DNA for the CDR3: TGTGCCACCAGCAGAGCCCTACTGGGGGGCTCCTACAATGAGCAGTTCTTC.

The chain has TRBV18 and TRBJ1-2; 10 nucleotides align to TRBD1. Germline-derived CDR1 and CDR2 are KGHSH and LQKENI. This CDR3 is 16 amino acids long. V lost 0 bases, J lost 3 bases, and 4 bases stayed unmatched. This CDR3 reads CASSPPIGTGDYGYTF. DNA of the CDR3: TGTGCCAGCTCACCACCGATCGGGACAGGGGACTATGGCTACACCTTC.

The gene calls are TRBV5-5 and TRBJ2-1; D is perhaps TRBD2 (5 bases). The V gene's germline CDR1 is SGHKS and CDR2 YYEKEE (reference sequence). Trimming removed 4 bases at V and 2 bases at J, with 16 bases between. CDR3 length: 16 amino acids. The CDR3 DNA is TGTGCCAGCAGCCCCGGACTTTCTCTAGCCTACAATGAGCAGTTCTTC. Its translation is CASSPGLSLAYNEQFF. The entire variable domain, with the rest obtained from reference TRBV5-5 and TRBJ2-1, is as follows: DAGVTQSPTHLIKTRGQQVTLRCSPISGHKSVSWYQQVLGQGPQFIFQYYEKEERGRGNFPDRFSARQFPNYSSELNVNALLLGDSALYLCASSPGLSLAYNEQFFGPGTRLTVL.

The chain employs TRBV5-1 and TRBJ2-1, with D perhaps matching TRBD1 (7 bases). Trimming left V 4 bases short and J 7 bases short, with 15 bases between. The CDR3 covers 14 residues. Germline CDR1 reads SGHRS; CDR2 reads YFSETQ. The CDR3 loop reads CASSRGTVGNEQFF. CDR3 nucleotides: TGCGCCAGCAGCCGGGGGACAGTTGGGAATGAGCAGTTCTTC. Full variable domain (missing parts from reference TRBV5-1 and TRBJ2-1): KAGVTQTPRYLIKTRGQQVTLSCSPISGHRSVSWYQQTPGQGLQFLFEYFSETQRNKGNFPGRFSGRQFSNSRSEMNVSTLELGDSALYLCASSRGTVGNEQFFGPGTRLTVL.

The chain's CDR3 is CAIDNGQGGRETQYF. For the CDR3, the DNA is TGTGCCATCGATAATGGACAGGGAGGTAGGGAGACCCAGTACTTC. The chain uses TRBV10-3 and TRBJ2-5; TRBD1 matches 8 bases. Germline trimming cut 8 bases from V and 5 bases from J; bases unmatched to any gene: 13. The CDR3 spans 15 residues. Germline CDR1 and CDR2: ENHRY and SYGVKD.

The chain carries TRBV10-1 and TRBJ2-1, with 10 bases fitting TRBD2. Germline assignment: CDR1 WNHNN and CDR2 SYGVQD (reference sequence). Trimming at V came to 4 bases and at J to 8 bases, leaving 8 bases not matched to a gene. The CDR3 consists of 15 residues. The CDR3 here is CASSVPGLATDEQFF. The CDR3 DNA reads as TGCGCCAGCAGTGTTCCGGGACTAGCGACAGATGAGCAGTTCTTC.

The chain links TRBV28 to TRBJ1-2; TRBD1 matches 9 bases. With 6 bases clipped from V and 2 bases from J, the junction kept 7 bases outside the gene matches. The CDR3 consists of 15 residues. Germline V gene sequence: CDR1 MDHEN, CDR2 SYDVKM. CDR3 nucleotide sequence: TGTGCCAGCAGACCGACCGGGACAGGGAACTATGGCTACACCTTC. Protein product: CASRPTGTGNYGYTF.

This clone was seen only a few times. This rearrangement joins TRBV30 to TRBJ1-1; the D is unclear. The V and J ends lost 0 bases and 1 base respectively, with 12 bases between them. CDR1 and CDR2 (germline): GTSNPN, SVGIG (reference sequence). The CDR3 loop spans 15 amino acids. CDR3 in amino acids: CAWSVGGASNTEAFF. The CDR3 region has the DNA TGTGCCTGGAGTGTTGGTGGAGCCTCGAACACTGAAGCTTTCTTT. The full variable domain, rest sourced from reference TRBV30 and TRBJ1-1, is SQTIHQWPATLVQPVGSPLSLECTVEGTSNPNLYWYRQAAGRGLQLLFYSVGIGQISSEVPQNLSASRPQDRQFILSSKKLLLSDSGFYLCAWSVGGASNTEAFFGQGTRLTVV.

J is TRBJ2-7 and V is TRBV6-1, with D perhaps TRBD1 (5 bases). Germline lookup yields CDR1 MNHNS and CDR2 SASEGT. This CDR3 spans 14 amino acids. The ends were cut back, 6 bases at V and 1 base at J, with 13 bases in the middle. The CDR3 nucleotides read TGTGCCAGCAGCCCCTCGCAGGGATCCTACGAGCAGTACTTC. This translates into CASSPSQGSYEQYF.

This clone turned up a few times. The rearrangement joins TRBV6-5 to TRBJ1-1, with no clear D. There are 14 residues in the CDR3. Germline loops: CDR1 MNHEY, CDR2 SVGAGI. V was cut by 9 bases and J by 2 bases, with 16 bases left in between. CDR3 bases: TGTGCCAGTACCAAGGGAGGGTTAAACACTGAAGCTTTCTTT. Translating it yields CASTKGGLNTEAFF.

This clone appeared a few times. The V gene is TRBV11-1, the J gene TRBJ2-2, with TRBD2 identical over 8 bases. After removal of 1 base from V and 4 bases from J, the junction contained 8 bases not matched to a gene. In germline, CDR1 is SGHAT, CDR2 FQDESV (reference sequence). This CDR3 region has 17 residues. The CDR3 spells CASSLEPAGGPTGELFF. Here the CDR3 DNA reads TGTGCCAGCAGCTTAGAGCCGGCGGGAGGCCCCACCGGGGAGCTGTTTTTT.

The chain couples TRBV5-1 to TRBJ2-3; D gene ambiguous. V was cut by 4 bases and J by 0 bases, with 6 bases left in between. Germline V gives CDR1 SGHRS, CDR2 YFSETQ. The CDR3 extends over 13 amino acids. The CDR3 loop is CASSPTSTDTQYF. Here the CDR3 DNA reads TGCGCCAGCAGCCCAACTAGCACAGATACGCAGTATTTT.

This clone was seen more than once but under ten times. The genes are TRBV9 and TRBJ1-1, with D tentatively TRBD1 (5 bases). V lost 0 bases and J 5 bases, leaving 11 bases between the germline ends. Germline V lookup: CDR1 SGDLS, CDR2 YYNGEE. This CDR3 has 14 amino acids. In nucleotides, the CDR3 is TGTGCCAGCAGCGTAGTAGGGGTCGGGACTGAAGCTTTCTTT. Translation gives CASSVVGVGTEAFF.

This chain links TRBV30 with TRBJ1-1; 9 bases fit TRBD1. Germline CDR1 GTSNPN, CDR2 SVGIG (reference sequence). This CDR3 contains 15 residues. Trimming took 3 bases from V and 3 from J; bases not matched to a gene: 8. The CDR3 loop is CAWRGQGRRDTEAFF. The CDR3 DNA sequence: TGTGCCTGGAGGGGACAGGGCAGAAGGGACACTGAAGCTTTCTTT.

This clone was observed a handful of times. In nucleotides, the CDR3 is TGTGCTCGCAGGCCCGACTACGAGCAGTACTTC. Translating it yields CARRPDYEQYF. The V gene is TRBV11-3, the J gene TRBJ2-7, with D hard to call. The germline CDR1 and CDR2 sequences are SGHNT and YENEEA. The CDR3 runs 11 residues.

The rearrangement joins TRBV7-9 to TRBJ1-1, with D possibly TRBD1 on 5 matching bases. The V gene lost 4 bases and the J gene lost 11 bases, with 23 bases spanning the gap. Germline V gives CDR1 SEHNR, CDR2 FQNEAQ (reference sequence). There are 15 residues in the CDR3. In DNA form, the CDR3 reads TGTGCCAGCAGCTCGGCGTTCGGGCCTAGGACACAGGCTTTCTTT. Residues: CASSSAFGPRTQAFF.